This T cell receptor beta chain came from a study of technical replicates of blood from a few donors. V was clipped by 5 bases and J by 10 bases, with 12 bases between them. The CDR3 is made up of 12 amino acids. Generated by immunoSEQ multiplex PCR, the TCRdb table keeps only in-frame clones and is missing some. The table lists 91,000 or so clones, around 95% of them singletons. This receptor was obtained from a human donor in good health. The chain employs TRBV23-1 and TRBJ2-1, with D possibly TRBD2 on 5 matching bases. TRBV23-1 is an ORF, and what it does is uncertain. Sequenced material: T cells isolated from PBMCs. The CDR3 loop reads CASSSERTEQFF. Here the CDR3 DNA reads TGCGCCAGCAGTTCCGAGCGGACCGAGCAGTTCTTC.